These 14 T cell receptor beta chains came from one sample sequenced in a study of blood T cells in healthy people across ages. Combining a sample-barcoded 5' primer with a J-beta primer mix, a second PCR ran for roughly 6 to 12 cycles. TCRdb called the 5' RACE reads again in MiXCR, with one record for every CDR3 protein. The sample includes fewer than 900,000 distinct CDR3 sequences, approximately 50% of them seen just once. The sequenced material came from blood. These receptors were collected from an older woman in good health.

The rearrangement joins TRBV13 to TRBJ2-7, with D perhaps TRBD2 (5 bases). Trimming stripped 6 bases from V and 6 bases from J, with 18 bases between. The CDR3 covers 14 residues. Germline values: CDR1 PRHDT, CDR2 FYEKMQ (reference sequence). The CDR3: CASRFAGRSGEQYF. The CDR3 DNA is TGTGCCAGCAGATTTGCGGGTCGGAGTGGCGAGCAGTACTTC.

The chain uses TRBV20-1 and TRBJ1-6, with 8 bases matching TRBD1. Germline V gene data show CDR1 as DFQATT and CDR2 as SNEGSKA (reference sequence). The junction had 26 bases not matched to a gene; V was cut back by 0 bases and J by 10 bases. The CDR3 extends over 21 amino acids. CDR3: CSARDDFGTGRQALGRSPLHF. CDR3 bases: TGCAGTGCTAGAGATGATTTCGGGACAGGTCGTCAAGCGTTAGGACGCTCACCCCTCCACTTT.

The V gene is TRBV9, the J gene TRBJ2-1, with D tentatively TRBD1 or TRBD2 (5 bases each). The CDR3 loop spans 14 amino acids. Germline V lookup: CDR1 SGDLS, CDR2 YYNGEE. Trimming cost V 0 bases and J 12 bases, with 16 bases left between them. The CDR3 bases are TGTGCCAGCAGCGTAGAACCCGGGGCCCCCGGGCAGTTCTTC. It is translated as CASSVEPGAPGQFF. Variable domain in full (rest from reference TRBV9 and TRBJ2-1): DSGVTQTPKHLITATGQRVTLRCSPRSGDLSVYWYQQSLDQGLQFLIQYYNGEERAKGNILERFSAQQFPDLHSELNLSSLELGDSALYFCASSVEPGAPGQFFGPGTRLTVL.

This clonotype was found a few times. V and J are TRBV10-3 and TRBJ1-1, with 8 bases fitting TRBD1. CDR1 is ENHRY, CDR2 SYGVKD, per germline. The CDR3 totals 14 residues. J lost 4 bases, V lost 8 bases, and 9 bases had no gene match. CDR3 region: CAILRTGHFTEAFF. The CDR3 nucleotides are TGTGCCATCCTGAGGACAGGGCACTTCACTGAAGCTTTCTTT.

This clonotype was picked up a small number of times. The chain joins TRBV29-1 to TRBJ1-1; no firm D call. V lost 4 bases and J lost 1, with 13 bases in between. CDR1 and CDR2 from the germline V gene are SQVTM and ANQGSEA. The length of the CDR3 is 14 residues. This CDR3 reads CSVGLEPQNTEAFF. CDR3 in DNA: TGCAGCGTTGGCCTCGAACCACAGAACACTGAAGCTTTCTTT.

The rearrangement uses TRBV6-1 and TRBJ1-1; D possibly corresponds to TRBD1 (5 bases). Germline lookup yields CDR1 MNHNS and CDR2 SASEGT. Trimming took off 8 bases at V and 7 bases at J, with 17 bases between the two ends. This CDR3 is 13 amino acids long. CDR3 DNA sequence: TGTGCCAGCTGCCAAGGGGTAGTCTATGAAGCTTTCTTT. This sequence encodes CASCQGVVYEAFF.

This clonotype has just a few counts. The V and J genes are TRBV20-1 and TRBJ1-2, with TRBD1 matching 7 bases. The CDR3 loop spans 13 amino acids. The germline gives CDR1 DFQATT, CDR2 SNEGSKA (reference sequence). The V gene end was trimmed by 1 base and the J gene end by 4 bases; junction bases not matched to a gene: 3. CDR3 DNA sequence: TGCAGTGCTAGAGGGGACAGCCTCTATGGCTACACCTTC. This translates into CSARGDSLYGYTF.

The chain carries TRBV12-3 or TRBV12-4 and TRBJ2-3, with D uncertain. This CDR3 region has 13 residues. The V and J ends lost 9 bases and 4 bases respectively, with 14 bases between them. The CDR3: CASHNARADTQYF. CDR3 bases: TGTGCCAGTCACAACGCTAGGGCAGATACGCAGTATTTT.

The chain recombines TRBV28 with TRBJ1-1; unclear D gene. V lost 7 bases, J lost 0 bases, and 12 bases lay in between. The CDR3 runs 14 residues. CDR1 is MDHEN, CDR2 SYDVKM, per germline. This CDR3 reads CASKTAPMNTEAFF. CDR3 nucleotides: TGTGCCAGCAAAACAGCTCCCATGAACACTGAAGCTTTCTTT.

In this sample, this clonotype turned up once. J is TRBJ2-2 and V is TRBV6-6, with D possibly TRBD1 on 6 matching bases. V lost 5 bases and J 5 bases, leaving 15 bases between the germline ends. Germline CDR1 is MNHNY and CDR2 is SVGAGI (reference sequence). This CDR3 has 15 amino acids. The CDR3 DNA sequence: TGTGCCAGCAGTCCCCAGGGACATTGGACCGGGGAGCTGTTTTTT. Protein: CASSPQGHWTGELFF.

The chain links TRBV20-1 to TRBJ2-5, with D perhaps TRBD2 (6 bases). Per germline, CDR1 DFQATT and CDR2 SNEGSKA (reference sequence). CDR3 length: 15 residues. Deletions cut 5 bases from V and 7 bases from J, with 23 bases between. Here the CDR3 DNA reads TGCAGTGCTCCACCCCCTCGCCCCTGGGGAGGGACCCAGTACTTC. As protein: CSAPPPRPWGGTQYF.

The V call is TRBV3-1, the J call TRBJ2-3; D is perhaps TRBD1 (6 bases). Deletions cut 0 bases from V and 6 bases from J, with 13 bases between. Germline-derived CDR1 and CDR2 are LGHDT and YNNKEL (reference sequence). The CDR3 consists of 15 residues. In DNA form, the CDR3 reads TGTGCCAGCAGCCAAGATCTGGGCCAGGGGGATACGCAGTATTTT. Protein product: CASSQDLGQGDTQYF.

This clonotype was recorded a few times. This chain links TRBV20-1 with TRBJ2-7; D is undetermined. From germline, CDR1 is DFQATT and CDR2 SNEGSKA (reference sequence). Deletions cut 6 bases from V and 2 bases from J, with 20 bases between. This CDR3 is 15 amino acids long. CDR3 sequence (DNA): TGCAGTGCCCAGGCTCGGGCAGAGAGAACCTACGAGCAGTACTTC. As protein: CSAQARAERTYEQYF.

In its sample, this clonotype was seen many times. The chain uses TRBV6-4 and TRBJ1-2; D is possibly TRBD1 (5 bases). The CDR3 extends over 13 amino acids. CDR1 is MRHNA, CDR2 SNTAGT, per germline. V was trimmed by 0 bases and J by 8 bases, leaving 10 bases between them. CDR3 loop: CASSDSRVGGYTF. For the CDR3, the DNA is TGTGCCAGCAGTGACTCCAGGGTTGGGGGCTACACCTTC.